Described below is a single T cell receptor (beta chain) sequence and its context. No antigen is known for it. The V and J ends lost 0 bases and 5 bases respectively, with 7 bases between them. The CDR3 loop spans 13 amino acids. This entry comes from a study of T-cell memory formation after mild COVID-19. Findings and caveats of the study: Contracting CD4+ clones lay largely in CM and EM, with CD8+ ones residing in EMRA. The finding that pre-infection memory included some responding clones suggested that cross-reactive memory joined.

One entry per CDR3 protein, called by TCRdb with MiXCR from the 5' RACE reads. The repertoire includes roughly 100,000 distinct CDR3 sequences, around an eighth of them detected once, and around 26% sits in the top ten. This receptor was identified in an adult woman who had mild COVID-19 (a few samples of this study predate the infection). Cell type and time point are not known. The V and J genes are TRBV12-3 or TRBV12-4 and TRBJ1-1, with a weak D call TRBD1 (5 bases). The material sequenced was PBMCs or a T cell subset sorted from them (not recorded which). The CDR3 here is CASSLAGGTEAFF. CDR3 DNA: TGTGCCAGCAGTTTAGCGGGGGGGACTGAAGCTTTCTTT.